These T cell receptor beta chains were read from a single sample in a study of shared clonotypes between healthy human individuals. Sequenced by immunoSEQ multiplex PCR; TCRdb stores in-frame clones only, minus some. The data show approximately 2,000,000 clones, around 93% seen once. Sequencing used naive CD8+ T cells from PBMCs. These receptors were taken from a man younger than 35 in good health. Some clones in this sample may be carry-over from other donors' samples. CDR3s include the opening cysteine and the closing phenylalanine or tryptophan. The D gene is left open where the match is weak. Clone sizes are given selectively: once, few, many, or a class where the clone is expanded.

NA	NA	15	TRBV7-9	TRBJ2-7	TGTGCCAGCAGCTTAGGAGGACTGAGCGGCCACGAGCAGTACTTC	CASSLGGLSGHEQYF
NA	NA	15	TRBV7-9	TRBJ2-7	TGTGCCAGCAGCTCAGAACAGGGACCTGTTTACGAGCAGTACTTC	CASSSEQGPVYEQYF
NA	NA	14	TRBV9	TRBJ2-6	TGTGCCAGCAGCGAGATGTCTGGGGCCAACGTCCTGACTTTC	CASSEMSGANVLTF
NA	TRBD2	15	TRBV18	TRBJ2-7	TGTGCCAGCTCACCCCCACTAGCGTCGACCTACGAGCAGTACTTC	CASSPPLASTYEQYF
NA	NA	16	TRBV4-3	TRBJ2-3	TGCGCCAGCAGCCAAGATGGTGGCATATCCACAGATACGCAGTATTTT	CASSQDGGISTDTQYF
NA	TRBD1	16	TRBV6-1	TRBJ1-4	TGTGCCAGCAGTGGCCCCTACAGGGGGCTAGATGAAAAACTGTTTTTT	CASSGPYRGLDEKLFF
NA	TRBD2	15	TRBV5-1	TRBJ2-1	TGCGCCAGCAGCTGGGGACTAGCTCGGAACAATGAGCAGTTCTTC	CASSWGLARNNEQFF
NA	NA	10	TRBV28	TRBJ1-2	TGTGCCAGCAGGGGCGCCGGCTACACCTTC	CASRGAGYTF
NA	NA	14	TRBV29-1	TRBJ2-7	TGCAGCGTTGAGAGCGATCGTACGAGAGACGAGCAGTACTTC	CSVESDRTRDEQYF
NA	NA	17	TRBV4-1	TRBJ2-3	TGCGCCAGCAGCCAGAGACTCGGCTCCCCCCTACCTTATACGCAGTATTTT	CASSQRLGSPLPYTQYF
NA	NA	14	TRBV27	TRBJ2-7	TGTGCCAGCGCCCGTCCTATAATGCCCTACGAGCAGTACTTC	CASARPIMPYEQYF
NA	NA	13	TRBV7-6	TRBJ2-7	TGTGCCAGCAGCTTCGCTCTTAGCTACGAGCAGTACTTC	CASSFALSYEQYF
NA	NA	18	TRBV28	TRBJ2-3	TGTGCCAGCAGTCCCCCCCCAGGAATAGTGAGAAGCACAGATACGCAGTATTTT	CASSPPPGIVRSTDTQYF
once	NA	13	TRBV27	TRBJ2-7	TGTGCCAGCAGTAACGGGCGCTCCTACGAGCAGTACTTC	CASSNGRSYEQYF
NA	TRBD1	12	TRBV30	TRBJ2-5	TGTGCCTGTTACAGGGGGCTAGAGACCCAGTACTTC	CACYRGLETQYF
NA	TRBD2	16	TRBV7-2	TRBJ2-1	TGTGCCAGCAGCCCCTTGGGGGAGGGCAAGGACAATGAGCAGTTCTTC	CASSPLGEGKDNEQFF
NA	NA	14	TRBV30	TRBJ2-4	TGTGCCTGGAGTACTGGCTCTGCCAAAAACATTCAGTACTTC	CAWSTGSAKNIQYF
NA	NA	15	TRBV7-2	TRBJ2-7	TGTGCCAGCAGCCCCCTCCTAACGGGTTCGGGCGAGCAGTACTTC	CASSPLLTGSGEQYF
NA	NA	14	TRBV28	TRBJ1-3	TGTGCCAGCACTTTGACGGGCTCTGGAAACACCATATATTTT	CASTLTGSGNTIYF
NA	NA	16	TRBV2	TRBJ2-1	TGTGCCAGCAGTGAAACTGGCGCCAGGGCCCCGAATGAGCAGTTCTTC	CASSETGARAPNEQFF
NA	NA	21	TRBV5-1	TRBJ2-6	TGCGCCAGCAGCTTGTTCCCCCAGGGTGGGATAGAAGGTGCTGGGGCCAACGTCCTGACTTTC	CASSLFPQGGIEGAGANVLTF
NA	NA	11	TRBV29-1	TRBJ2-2	TGCAGCGTTGAAATCGGCAGGGAGCTGTTTTTT	CSVEIGRELFF
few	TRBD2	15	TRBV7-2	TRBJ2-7	TGTGCCAGCAGCTGGACTAGCGGAGCCTCCTACGAGCAGTACTTC	CASSWTSGASYEQYF
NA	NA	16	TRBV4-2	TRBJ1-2	TGTGCCAGCAGCCAAGATCGTTTCTCCATTCCCTATGGCTACACCTTC	CASSQDRFSIPYGYTF
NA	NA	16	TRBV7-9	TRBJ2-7	TGTGCCAGCAGCCCGCCGGGTTTGGGGGTCTCCTACGAGCAGTACTTC	CASSPPGLGVSYEQYF
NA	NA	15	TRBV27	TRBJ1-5	TGTGCCAGCAGGTTAATGGACAGTAGCAATCAGCCCCAGCATTTT	CASRLMDSSNQPQHF
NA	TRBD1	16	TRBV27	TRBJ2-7	TGTGCCAGCAGTTCAGGGACAGGGGAAATATCCTACGAGCAGTACTTC	CASSSGTGEISYEQYF
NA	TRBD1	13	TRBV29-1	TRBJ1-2	TGCGGAAGTGTGACAGGGGGCTTGGACGGCTACACCTTC	CGSVTGGLDGYTF
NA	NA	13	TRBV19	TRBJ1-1	TGTGCCAGTAGTATAACAGGGAACACTGAAGCTTTCTTT	CASSITGNTEAFF
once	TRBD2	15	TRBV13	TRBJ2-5	TGTGCCAGCAGCGTCCGCGGGGGGCTGGTGGAGACCCAGTACTTC	CASSVRGGLVETQYF
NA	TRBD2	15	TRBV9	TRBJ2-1	TGTGCCAGCAGCGTATTAGAGCGGGGAGGCTATGAGCAGTTCTTC	CASSVLERGGYEQFF
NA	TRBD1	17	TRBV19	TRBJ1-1	TGTGCCAGTAGTATCCCCCCGACAGGGGGCGACGACACTGAAGCTTTCTTT	CASSIPPTGGDDTEAFF
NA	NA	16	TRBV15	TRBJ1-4	TGTGCCACCAGCAGGGGACGGGGGAGGAGAGATGAAAAACTGTTTTTT	CATSRGRGRRDEKLFF
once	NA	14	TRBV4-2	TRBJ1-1	TGTGCCAGCAGCCCGCGACAAATAAACACTGAAGCTTTCTTT	CASSPRQINTEAFF
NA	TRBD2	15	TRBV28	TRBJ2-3	TGTGCCAGCAGAGGAGCGGGAGAATCCACCCATACGCAGTATTTT	CASRGAGESTHTQYF
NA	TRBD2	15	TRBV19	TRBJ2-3	TGTGCCAGTAGTATTCGCGGGAGGGCCCTGGATACGCAGTATTTT	CASSIRGRALDTQYF
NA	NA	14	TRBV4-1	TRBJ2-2	TGCGCCAGCAGCCAAGTCAGGGTCACCGGGGAGCTGTTTTTT	CASSQVRVTGELFF
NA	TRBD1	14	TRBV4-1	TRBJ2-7	TGCGCCAGCAGCCCGGACAGGGGTCTGAACGAGCAGTACTTC	CASSPDRGLNEQYF
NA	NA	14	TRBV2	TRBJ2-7	TGTGCCAGCAGCTCTGACTGGAGGATCTACGAGCAGTACTTC	CASSSDWRIYEQYF
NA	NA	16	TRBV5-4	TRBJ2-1	TGTGCCAGCAGCTTGGGGCTAGTGGATGTTTTTGGTGAGCAGTTCTTC	CASSLGLVDVFGEQFF
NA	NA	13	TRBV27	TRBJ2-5	TGTGCCAGCAGTCCTTCCCCGGTCTGGACCCAGTACTTC	CASSPSPVWTQYF
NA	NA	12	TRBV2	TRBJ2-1	TGTGCCAGCAGTGACACGGCCAATGAGCAGTTCTTC	CASSDTANEQFF
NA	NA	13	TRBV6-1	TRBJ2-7	TGTGCCAGCATCCGGCGGGACTCCTACGAGCAGTACTTC	CASIRRDSYEQYF
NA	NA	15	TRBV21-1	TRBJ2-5	TGTGCCAGCAGCCCAAGGGGGCTAGGAGATGAGACCCAGTACTTC	CASSPRGLGDETQYF
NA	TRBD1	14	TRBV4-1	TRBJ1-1	TGCGCCAGCAGCCAAAGGGGGACAGGCTCTGAAGCTTTCTTT	CASSQRGTGSEAFF
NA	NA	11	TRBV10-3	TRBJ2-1	TGTGCCATCAGTGTTCCAGGCGAGCAGTTCTTC	CAISVPGEQFF
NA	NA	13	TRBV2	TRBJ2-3	TGTGCCATCCATCCTATTGATCGGGATACGCAGTATTTT	CAIHPIDRDTQYF
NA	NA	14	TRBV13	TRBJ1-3	TGTGCCAGCAGCTTAGACGTCCGAGGAAACACCATATATTTT	CASSLDVRGNTIYF
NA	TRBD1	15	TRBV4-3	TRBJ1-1	TGCGCCAGCAGCCGATTGACAGGGGTGAACACTGAAGCTTTCTTT	CASSRLTGVNTEAFF
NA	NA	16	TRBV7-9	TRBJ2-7	TGTGCCAGCAGTCGGGGCGGCGGGACGGATCTCTACGAGCAGTACTTC	CASSRGGGTDLYEQYF
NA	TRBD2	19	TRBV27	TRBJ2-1	TGTGCCAGCAGCTCCACCCCCATTCTAATCCGGGAGGGACACAATGAGCAGTTCTTC	CASSSTPILIREGHNEQFF
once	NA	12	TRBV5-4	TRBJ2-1	TGTGCCAGCAGCTTGGGAGTTAATGAGCAGTTCTTC	CASSLGVNEQFF
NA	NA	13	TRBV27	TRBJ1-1	TGTGCCAGCAGTAGGGGAGGGAACACTGAAGCTTTCTTT	CASSRGGNTEAFF